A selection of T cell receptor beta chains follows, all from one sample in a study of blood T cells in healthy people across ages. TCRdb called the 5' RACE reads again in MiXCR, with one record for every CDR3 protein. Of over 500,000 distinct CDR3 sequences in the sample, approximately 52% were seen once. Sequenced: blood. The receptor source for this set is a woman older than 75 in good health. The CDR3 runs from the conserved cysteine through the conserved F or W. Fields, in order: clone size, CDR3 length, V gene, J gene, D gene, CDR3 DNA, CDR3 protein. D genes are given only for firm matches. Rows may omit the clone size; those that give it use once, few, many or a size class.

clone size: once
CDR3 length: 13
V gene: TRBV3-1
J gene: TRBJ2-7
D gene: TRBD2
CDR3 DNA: TGTGCCAGCAGCCAAAGGGAGGGGTCCGAGCAGTACTTC
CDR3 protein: CASSQREGSEQYF

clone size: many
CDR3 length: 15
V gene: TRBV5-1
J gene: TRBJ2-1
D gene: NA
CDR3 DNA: TGCGCCAGCAGCTTCATGGGGGGGCTCCTCAATGAGCAGTTCTTC
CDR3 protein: CASSFMGGLLNEQFF

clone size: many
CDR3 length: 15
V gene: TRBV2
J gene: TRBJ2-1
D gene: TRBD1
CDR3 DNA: TGTGCCAGCAGTGCCGACAGGGGGCCCTACAATGAGCAGTTCTTC
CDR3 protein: CASSADRGPYNEQFF

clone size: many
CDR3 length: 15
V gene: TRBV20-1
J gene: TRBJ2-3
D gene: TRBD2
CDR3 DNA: TGCAGTGCTTGGGGGGGAGGGCTAACGGGAGATACGCAGTATTTT
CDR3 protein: CSAWGGGLTGDTQYF

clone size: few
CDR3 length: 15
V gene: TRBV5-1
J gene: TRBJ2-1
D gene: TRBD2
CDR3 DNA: TGCGCCAGCAACGCGGGGGGGGCATCCTACAATGAGCAGTTCTTC
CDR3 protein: CASNAGGASYNEQFF

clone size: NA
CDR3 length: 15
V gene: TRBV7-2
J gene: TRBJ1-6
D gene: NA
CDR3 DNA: TGTGCCAGCAGTTACGGGATGACAGGAAATTCACCCCTCCACTTT
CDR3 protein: CASSYGMTGNSPLHF

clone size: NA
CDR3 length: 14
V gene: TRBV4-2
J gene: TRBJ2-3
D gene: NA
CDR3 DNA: TGTGCCAGCAGCCAGACGACTAGCACAGATACGCAGTATTTT
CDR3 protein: CASSQTTSTDTQYF

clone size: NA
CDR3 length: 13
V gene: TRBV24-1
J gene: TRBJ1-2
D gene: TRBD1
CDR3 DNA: TGTGCCACCAGTTTACGGGACAGCTATGGCTGCACCTTC
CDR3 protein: CATSLRDSYGCTF

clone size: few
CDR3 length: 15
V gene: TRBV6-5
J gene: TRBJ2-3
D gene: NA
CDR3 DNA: TGTGCCAGCAGTTACTCTTTCAGCGATACAGATACGCAGTATTTT
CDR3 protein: CASSYSFSDTDTQYF

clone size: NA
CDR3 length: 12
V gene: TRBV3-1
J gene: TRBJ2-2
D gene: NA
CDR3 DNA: TGTACCAGCAGCCAAGAAAAGCCTCAGCTGTTTTTT
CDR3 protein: CTSSQEKPQLFF

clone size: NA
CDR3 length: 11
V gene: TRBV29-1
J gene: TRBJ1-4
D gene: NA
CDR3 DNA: TGCAGCGTTGAGGGTAATGAAAAACTGTTTTTT
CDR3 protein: CSVEGNEKLFF

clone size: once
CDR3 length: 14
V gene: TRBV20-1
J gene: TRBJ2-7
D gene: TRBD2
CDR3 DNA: TGCAGTGCGGAGAGCGGGGTATTAAGCTACGAGCAGTACTTC
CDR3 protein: CSAESGVLSYEQYF

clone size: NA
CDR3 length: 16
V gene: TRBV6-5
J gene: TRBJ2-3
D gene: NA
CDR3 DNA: TGTGCCAGCAGTTTCCGACTGGCGGGGAGCACAGATACGCAGTATTTT
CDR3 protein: CASSFRLAGSTDTQYF

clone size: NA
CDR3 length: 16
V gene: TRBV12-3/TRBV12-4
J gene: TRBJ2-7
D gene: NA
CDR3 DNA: TGTGCCAGCAGTTCCCTTCAGGGCCCATGGGACTACGAGCAGTACTTC
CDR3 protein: CASSSLQGPWDYEQYF

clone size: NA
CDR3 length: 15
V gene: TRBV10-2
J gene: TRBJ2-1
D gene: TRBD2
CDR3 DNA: TGCGCCAGCAGTGAGTTGGGGGGGGACTACAATGAGCAGTTCTTC
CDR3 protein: CASSELGGDYNEQFF

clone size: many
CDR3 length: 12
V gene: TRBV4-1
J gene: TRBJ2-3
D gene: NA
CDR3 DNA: TGCGCCAGCAGCCAAGAGACACGAACGCAGTATTTT
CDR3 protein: CASSQETRTQYF

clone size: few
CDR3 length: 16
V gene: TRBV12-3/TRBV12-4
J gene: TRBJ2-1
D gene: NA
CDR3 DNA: TGTGCCAGCAGTGAAACAGGGTCCGGGAGGCACAATGAGCAGTTCTTC
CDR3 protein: CASSETGSGRHNEQFF

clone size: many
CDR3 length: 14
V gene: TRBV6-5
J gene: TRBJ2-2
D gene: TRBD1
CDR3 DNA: TGTGCCAGCAGTTACAGGGGGCAGATCGGGGAGCTGTTTTTT
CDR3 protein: CASSYRGQIGELFF

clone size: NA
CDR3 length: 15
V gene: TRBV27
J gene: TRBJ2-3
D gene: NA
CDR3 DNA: TGTGCCAGCAGTTTGCAGGGGTCCTTTGTCGATACGCAGTATTTT
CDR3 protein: CASSLQGSFVDTQYF

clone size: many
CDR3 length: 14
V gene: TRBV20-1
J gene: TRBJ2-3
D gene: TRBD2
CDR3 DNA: TGCAGTGCTAGGGAACCAGTAGCGGGAGGGCCGCAGTATTTT
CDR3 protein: CSAREPVAGGPQYF

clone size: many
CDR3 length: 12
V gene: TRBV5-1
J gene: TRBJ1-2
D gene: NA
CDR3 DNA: TGCGCCAGCAGCGAGAGCAAGAGTGGCTACACCTTC
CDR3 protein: CASSESKSGYTF

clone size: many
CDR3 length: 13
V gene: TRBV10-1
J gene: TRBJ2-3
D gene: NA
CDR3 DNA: TGCGCCACCTCTCCAATGGGGACAGATACGCAGTATTTT
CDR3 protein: CATSPMGTDTQYF

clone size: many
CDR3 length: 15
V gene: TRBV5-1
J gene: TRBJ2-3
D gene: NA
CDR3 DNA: TGCGCCAGCAGCCAGGTAATCGGCCTAAGTGGTACGCAGTATTTT
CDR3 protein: CASSQVIGLSGTQYF

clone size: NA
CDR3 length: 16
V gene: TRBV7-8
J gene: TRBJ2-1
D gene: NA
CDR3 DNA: TGTGCCAGCAGCTTAATGGCGGGTATCAAGTATCATGAGCAGTTCTTC
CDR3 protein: CASSLMAGIKYHEQFF

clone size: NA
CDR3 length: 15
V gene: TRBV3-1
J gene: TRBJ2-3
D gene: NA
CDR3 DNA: TGTGCCAGCAGCCAATCTGTGACTAGCACAGATACGCAGTATTTT
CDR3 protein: CASSQSVTSTDTQYF

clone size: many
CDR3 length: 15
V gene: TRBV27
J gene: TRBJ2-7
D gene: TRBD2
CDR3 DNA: TGTGCCAGCAGTTTAATTACTAGCGGGAGGTACGAGCAGTACTTC
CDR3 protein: CASSLITSGRYEQYF

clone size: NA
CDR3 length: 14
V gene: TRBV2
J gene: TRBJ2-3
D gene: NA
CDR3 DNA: TGTGCCAGCAGTGGGGAGGTCCGCACAGATACGCAGTATTTT
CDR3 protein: CASSGEVRTDTQYF

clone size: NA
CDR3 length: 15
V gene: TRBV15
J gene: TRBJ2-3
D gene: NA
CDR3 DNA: TGTGCCACCAGCAGAGATACTTCGCCCCCAGATACGCAGTATTTT
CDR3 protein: CATSRDTSPPDTQYF

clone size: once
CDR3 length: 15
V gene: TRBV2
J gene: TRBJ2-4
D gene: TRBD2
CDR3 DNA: TGTGCCAGCAGTGAAATAGCGGGAGTGGGTTCCATTCAGTACTTC
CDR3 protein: CASSEIAGVGSIQYF

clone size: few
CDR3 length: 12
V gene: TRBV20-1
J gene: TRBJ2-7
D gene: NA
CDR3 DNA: TGCAGTGCTGACGGGATTCTCTACGAGCAGTACTTC
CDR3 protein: CSADGILYEQYF

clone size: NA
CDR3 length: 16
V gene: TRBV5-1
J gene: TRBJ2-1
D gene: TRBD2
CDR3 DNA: TGCGCCAGCAGCTTCGAGCGGGGAAGCTCCTACAATGAGCAGTTCTTC
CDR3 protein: CASSFERGSSYNEQFF

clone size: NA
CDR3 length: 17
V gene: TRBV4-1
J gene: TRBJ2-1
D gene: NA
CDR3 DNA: TGCGCCAGCAGCCATTCTACCCGACCAGGGACCTACAATGAGCAGTTCTTC
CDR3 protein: CASSHSTRPGTYNEQFF

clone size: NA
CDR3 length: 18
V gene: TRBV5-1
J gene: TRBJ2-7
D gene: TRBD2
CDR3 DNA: TGCGCCAGCAGCTTGGGGCGAGCGGGGGCTAGCTCCTACAATGAGCAGTACTTC
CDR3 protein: CASSLGRAGASSYNEQYF

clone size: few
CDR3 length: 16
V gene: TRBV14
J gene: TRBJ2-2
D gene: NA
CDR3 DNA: TGTGCCAGCAGCCGAACTAATACAGGTCCCACCGGGGAGCTGTTTTTT
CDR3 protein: CASSRTNTGPTGELFF

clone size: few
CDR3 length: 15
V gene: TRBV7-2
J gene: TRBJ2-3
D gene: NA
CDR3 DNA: TGTGCCAGCAGCTTGGGAGGACGACACACAGATACGCAGTATTTT
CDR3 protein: CASSLGGRHTDTQYF

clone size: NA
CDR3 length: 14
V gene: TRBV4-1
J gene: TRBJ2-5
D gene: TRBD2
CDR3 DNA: TGCGCCAGCAGTTGGGGACTAGCAGTTGACGAGCGGTACTTC
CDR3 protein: CASSWGLAVDERYF

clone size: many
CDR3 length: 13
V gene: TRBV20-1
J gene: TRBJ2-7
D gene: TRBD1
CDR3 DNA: TGCAGTGCTGCCCGGGACAGGGGAAACGAGCAGTACTTC
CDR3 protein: CSAARDRGNEQYF

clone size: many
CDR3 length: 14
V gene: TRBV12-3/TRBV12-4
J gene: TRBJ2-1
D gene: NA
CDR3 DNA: TGTGCCAGCAGGCCTCAGATTACCTACAATGAGCAGTTCTTC
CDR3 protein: CASRPQITYNEQFF

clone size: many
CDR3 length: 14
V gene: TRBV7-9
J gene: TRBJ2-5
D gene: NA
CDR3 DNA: TGTGCCAGCAGCATCTCGGGACACCAAGAGACCCAGTACTTC
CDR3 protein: CASSISGHQETQYF

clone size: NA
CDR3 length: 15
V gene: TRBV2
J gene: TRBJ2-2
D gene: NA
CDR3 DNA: TGTGCCAGCAGTGAAGTTGCGGCGAACACCGGGGAGCTGTTTTTT
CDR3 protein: CASSEVAANTGELFF

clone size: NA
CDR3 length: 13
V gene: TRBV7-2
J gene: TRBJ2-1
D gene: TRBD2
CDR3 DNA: TGTGCCAGCAGCTTCCCAGATGGGAGGGCTGGGTTCTTC
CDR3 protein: CASSFPDGRAGFF

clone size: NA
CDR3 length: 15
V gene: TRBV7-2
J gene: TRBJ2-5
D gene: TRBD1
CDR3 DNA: TGTGCCAGCAGACCGGGACAGGGGTACGGAGAGACCCAGTACTTC
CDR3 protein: CASRPGQGYGETQYF

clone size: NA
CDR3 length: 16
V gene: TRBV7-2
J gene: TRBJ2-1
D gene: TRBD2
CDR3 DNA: TGTGCCAGCAAGAGACCGGGACTAGCAGGAGGTAATGAGCAGTTCTTC
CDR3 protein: CASKRPGLAGGNEQFF

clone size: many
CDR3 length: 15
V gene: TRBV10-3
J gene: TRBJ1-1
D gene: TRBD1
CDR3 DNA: TGTGCCATCAGTGAGGGTGGGAACAGGGGGACTGAAGCTTTCTTT
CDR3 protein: CAISEGGNRGTEAFF

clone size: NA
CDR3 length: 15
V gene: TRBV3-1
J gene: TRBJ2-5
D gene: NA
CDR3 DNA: TGTGCCAGCAGCCGAGGGTCCACAATCCAAGAGACCCAGTACTTC
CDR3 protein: CASSRGSTIQETQYF

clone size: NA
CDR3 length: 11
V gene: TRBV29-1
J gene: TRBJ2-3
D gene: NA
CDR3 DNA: TGCAGCGGAGAACAGGGTTATACGCAGTATTTT
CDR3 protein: CSGEQGYTQYF

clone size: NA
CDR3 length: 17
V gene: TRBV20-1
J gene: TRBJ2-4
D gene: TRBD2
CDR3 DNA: TGCAGTGCTCAAGGGGCGGGAGGCATCCTAGCCAAAAACATTCAGTACTTC
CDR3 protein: CSAQGAGGILAKNIQYF

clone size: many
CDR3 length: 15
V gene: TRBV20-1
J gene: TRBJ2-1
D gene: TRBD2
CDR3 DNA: TGCAGTGCTAGTCGGCCGGGAGGGCCCTACAATGAGCAGTTCTTC
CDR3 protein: CSASRPGGPYNEQFF

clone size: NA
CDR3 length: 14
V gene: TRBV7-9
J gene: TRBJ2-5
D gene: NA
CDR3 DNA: TGTGCCAGCAGCAAAAGGGGGACACAAGAGACCCAGTACTTC
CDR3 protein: CASSKRGTQETQYF

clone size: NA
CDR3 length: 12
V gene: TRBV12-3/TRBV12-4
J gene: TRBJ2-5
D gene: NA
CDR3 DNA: TGTGCCAGCAGATCCCAAAAGGAGACCCAGTACTTC
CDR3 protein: CASRSQKETQYF

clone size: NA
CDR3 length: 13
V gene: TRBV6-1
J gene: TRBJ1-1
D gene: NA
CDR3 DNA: TGTGCCAGCAACGAAGGGGGGATTACTGAAGCTTTCTTT
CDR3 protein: CASNEGGITEAFF

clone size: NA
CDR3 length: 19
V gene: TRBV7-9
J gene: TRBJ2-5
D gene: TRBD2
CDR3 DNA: TGTGCCAGCAGCTTAGGCCGCAGGGCTAGCGGGAGTATCCAAGAGACCCAGTACTTC
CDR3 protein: CASSLGRRASGSIQETQYF

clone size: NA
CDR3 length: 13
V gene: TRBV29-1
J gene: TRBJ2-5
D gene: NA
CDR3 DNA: TGCAGCGTTGACTCACGGATCCAAGAGACCCAGTACTTC
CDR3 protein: CSVDSRIQETQYF

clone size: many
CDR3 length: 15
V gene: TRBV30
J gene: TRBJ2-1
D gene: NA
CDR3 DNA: TGTGCCTGGAGTGCGTGGATAGGGCCCAACAATGAGCAGTTCTTC
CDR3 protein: CAWSAWIGPNNEQFF

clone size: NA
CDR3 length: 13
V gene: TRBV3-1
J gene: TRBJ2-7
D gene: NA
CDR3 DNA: TGTGCCAGCAGCCCCCACCGGACCGCCGAGCAGTACTTC
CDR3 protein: CASSPHRTAEQYF

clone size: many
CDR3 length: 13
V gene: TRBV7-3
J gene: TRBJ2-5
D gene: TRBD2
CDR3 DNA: TGTGCCAGCAGCCGGGGGGTACAAGAGACCCAGTACTTC
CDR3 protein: CASSRGVQETQYF

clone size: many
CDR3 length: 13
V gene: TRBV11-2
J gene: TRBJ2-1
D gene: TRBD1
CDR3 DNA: TGTGCCAGCAGCCTCGGACAGGTCAATGAGCAGTTCTTC
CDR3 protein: CASSLGQVNEQFF

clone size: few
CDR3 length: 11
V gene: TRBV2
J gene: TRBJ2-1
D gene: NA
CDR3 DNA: TGTGCCAGCAGTGACTTCAATGAGCAGTTCTTC
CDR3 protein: CASSDFNEQFF

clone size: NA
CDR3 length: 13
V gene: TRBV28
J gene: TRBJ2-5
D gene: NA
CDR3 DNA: TGTGCCAGCAGCAACGGACAGACTCTGGATCAGTACTTC
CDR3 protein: CASSNGQTLDQYF

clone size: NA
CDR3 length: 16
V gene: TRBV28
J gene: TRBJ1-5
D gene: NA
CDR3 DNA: TGTGCCGGCAGTTTCTCCCGGGCCGGAGGCAATCAGCCCCAGCATTTT
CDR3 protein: CAGSFSRAGGNQPQHF